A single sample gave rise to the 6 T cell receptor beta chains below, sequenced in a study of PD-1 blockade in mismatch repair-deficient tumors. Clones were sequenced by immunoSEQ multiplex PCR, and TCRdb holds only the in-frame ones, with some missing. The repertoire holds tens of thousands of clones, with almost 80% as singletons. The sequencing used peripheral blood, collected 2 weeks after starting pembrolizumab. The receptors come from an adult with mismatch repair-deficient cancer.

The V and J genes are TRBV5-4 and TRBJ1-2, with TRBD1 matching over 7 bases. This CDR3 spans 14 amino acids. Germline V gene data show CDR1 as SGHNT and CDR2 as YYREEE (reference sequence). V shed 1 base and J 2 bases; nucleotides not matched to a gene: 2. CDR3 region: CASSLTTGNYGYTF. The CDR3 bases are TGTGCCAGCAGCTTGACGACAGGGAACTATGGCTACACCTTC.

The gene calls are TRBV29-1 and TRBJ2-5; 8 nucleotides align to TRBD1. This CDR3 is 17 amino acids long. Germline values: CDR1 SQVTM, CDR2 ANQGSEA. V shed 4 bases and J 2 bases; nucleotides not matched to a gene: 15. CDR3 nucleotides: TGCAGCGTTGTCAGGGGGCGCGGAGGTAGGAGGCAAGAGACCCAGTACTTC. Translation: CSVVRGRGGRRQETQYF.

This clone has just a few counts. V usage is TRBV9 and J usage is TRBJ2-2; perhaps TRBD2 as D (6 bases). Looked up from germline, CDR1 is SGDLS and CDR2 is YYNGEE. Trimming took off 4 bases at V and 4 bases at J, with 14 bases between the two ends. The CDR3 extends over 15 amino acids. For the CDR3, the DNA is TGTGCCAGCAGCAGCGGGTTGAAGTCCACCGGGGAGCTGTTTTTT. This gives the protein CASSSGLKSTGELFF.

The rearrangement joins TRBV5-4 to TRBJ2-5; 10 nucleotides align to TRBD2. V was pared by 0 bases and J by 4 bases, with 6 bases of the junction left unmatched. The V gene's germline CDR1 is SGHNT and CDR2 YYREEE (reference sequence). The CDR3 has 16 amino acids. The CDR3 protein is CASSLALAGVRETQYF. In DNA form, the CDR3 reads TGTGCCAGCAGCTTGGCCCTAGCGGGAGTTCGAGAGACCCAGTACTTC.

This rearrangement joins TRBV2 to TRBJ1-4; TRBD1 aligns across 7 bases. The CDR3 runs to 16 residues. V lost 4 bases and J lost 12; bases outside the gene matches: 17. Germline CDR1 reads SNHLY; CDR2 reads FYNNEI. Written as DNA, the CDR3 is TGTGCCAGCAGTGTTGGGTACACCGGGACAGCGGAAGAACTGTTTTTT. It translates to CASSVGYTGTAEELFF.

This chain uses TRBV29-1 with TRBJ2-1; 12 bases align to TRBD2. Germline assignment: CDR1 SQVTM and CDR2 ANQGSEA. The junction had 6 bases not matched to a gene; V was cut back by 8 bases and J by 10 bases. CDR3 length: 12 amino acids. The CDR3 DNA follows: TGCAGCCTAGGGACTAGCGGGTTAGAGCAGTTCTTC. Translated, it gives CSLGTSGLEQFF.